This T cell receptor (beta chain) derives from a study of cytomegalovirus exposure and HLA in healthy donors. Study-wide points: The authors listed over 150 TCR beta chains as cytomegalovirus-associated. The study carried out a later analysis of TCR beta sequences. It associated roughly 17,000 of them with specific HLA alleles at a false discovery rate of 0.05. Analyses of presence and absence presupposed an approximately uniform sequencing depth across donors.

Regarding this clone: The antigen remains unidentified.

In the PCR, 60 Vbeta and 13 Jbeta primers were used. Profiled with immunoSEQ multiplex PCR; TCRdb holds only in-frame clones, not every one. The sample contains about 150,000 clones, roughly four fifths of which appear only once. The TCR was taken from a man aged 25-40 years in good health and CMV-seropositive. Sequenced sample: PBMCs.

CDR3 in amino acids: CASSLTGGEKLFF. The CDR3 region has the DNA TGTGCCAGTAGCCTTACAGGGGGTGAAAAACTGTTTTTT. This chain uses TRBV19 with TRBJ1-4, with 8 bases identical to TRBD1. Losses at the gene ends were 6 bases for V and 7 bases for J; bases not matched to a gene: 4. Germline V gene lookup returns CDR1 LNHDA and CDR2 SQIVND (reference sequence). The CDR3 loop spans 13 amino acids.